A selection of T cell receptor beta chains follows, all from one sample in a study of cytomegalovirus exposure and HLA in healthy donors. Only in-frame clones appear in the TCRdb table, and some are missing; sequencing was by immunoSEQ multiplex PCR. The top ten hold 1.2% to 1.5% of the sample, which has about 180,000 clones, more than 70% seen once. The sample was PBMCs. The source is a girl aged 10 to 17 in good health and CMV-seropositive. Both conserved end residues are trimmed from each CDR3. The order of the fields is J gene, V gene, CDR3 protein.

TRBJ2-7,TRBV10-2,ASSEPREGYEQY
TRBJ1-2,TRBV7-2,ASSLEGLANYGYT
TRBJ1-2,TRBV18,ASSPASSGTANYGYT
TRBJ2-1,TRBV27,ASSTPGTVSYNEQF
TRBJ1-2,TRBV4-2,ASSQVAPGLLPNYGYT
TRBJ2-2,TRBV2,ASSPISSGIHTGELF
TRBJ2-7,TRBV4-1,ASSLPGTGETYEQY
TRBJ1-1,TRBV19,ASSSHRARNTEAF
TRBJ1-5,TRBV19,ASSPDTYQPQH
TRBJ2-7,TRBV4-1,ASSPSGTPSTYEQY
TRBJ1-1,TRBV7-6,ASSLRGQLDTEAF
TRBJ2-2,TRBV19,ASKRRSRGTGELF
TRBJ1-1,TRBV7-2,ASSRQENTEAF
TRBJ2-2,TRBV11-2,ASSLFSLRGTGELF
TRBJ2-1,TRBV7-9,ASQSTSAAEQF
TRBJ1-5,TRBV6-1,ASSESRDQPQH
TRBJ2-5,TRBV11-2,ASSQKRVGLVTPETQY
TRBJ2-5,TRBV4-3,ASSQSELAGGRETQY
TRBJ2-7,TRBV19,ASSIVGLADYEQY
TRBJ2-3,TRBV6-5,ASSYRGRSTDTQY
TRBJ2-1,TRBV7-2,ASSPRLAGNNEQF
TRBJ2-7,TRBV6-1,ASSSGTGTLYEQY
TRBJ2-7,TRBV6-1,ASSVIAGESYEQY
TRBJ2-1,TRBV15,ATSRGFGTSGKNEQF
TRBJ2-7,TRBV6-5,ASSLNRGRQEQY
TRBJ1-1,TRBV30,ACSGRTEAF
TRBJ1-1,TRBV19,ASSIRWGWNTEAF
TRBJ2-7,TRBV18,ASSPPGAGARVYEQY
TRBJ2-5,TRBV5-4,ASSLDQREGRETQY
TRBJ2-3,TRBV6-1,ASSEGQGKGTDTQY
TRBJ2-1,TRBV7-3,ASSLRASGTYNEQF
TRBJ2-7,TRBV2,ASSEDRQGSSYEQY
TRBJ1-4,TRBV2,ASSVGGAGEKLF
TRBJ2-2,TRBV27,ASSLSVSANTGELF
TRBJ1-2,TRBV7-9,ASSPGDGYT
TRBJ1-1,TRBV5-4,ASSPPQGGTEAF
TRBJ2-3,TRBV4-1,ASSQVAGVGDTQY
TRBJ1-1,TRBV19,ASNSGGNTEAF
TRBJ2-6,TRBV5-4,ASSLGQIILSGANVLT
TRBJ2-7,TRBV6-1,ASSHRGYLQEQY
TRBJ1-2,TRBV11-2,ASRPGQGLSGYT
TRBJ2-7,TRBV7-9,ASSLTSGRDSYEQY
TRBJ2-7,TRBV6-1,ASSDAGSSGYEQY
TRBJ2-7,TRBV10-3,AISSGTLSYEQY
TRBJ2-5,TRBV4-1,ASSQAGMQETQY
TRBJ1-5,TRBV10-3,AISPTGENQPQH
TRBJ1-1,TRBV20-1,SAVPGQKAF
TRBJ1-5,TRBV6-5,ASSYSGTANQPQH
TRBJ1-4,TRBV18,ASSFSTNEKLF
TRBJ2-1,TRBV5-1,ASSLWASAYNEQF